The sequence of this T cell receptor beta chain was determined in a study of patients and donors after allogeneic stem cell transplantation. MiXCR was run by TCRdb on the RT-PCR reads, yielding one entry per CDR3 protein. The sample lists over 350,000 distinct CDR3 sequences; around 15% were seen once. What was sequenced was blood, either unsorted or a sorted T cell fraction (not recorded which). The receptor was isolated from a human donor who was either an allogeneic HSCT recipient or a stem cell or donor lymphocyte infusion donor (not recorded which). It is not recorded whose cells these are; they may come from a transplant donor.

This chain's CDR3 is CASSVKYGYTF. CDR3 nucleotides: TGTGCCAGCAGTGTCAAATATGGCTACACCTTC. The chain recombines TRBV6-1 with TRBJ1-2; D is ambiguous. V lost 4 bases, J lost 5 bases, and 5 bases lay in between. The CDR3 has 11 residues. Looked up from germline, CDR1 is MNHNS and CDR2 is SASEGT.